These T cell receptor beta chains were read from a single sample in a study of regulatory T cells in long-lasting Graves disease. MiXCR, run by TCRdb on the multiplex PCR reads, gives a single entry per CDR3 protein. The sample has about 420,000 distinct CDR3 sequences; less than 25% are singletons. The starting material was peripheral blood mononuclear cells (PBMCs), obtained when the disease was refractory, from a patient treated with antithyroid drugs. All receptors come from a female donor with Graves disease. Both conserved end residues are part of each CDR3. The D gene is left open where the match is weak. Clone size is given for some rows only: seen once, a few or many times, or a class if the clone is expanded.

clone_size: few
d_call: TRBD1
v_call: TRBV20-1
j_call: TRBJ2-5
cdr3_aa: CSGEAGGGETQYF
cdr3_nt: TGCAGTGGAGAGGCAGGGGGCGGAGAGACCCAGTACTTC

clone_size: once
d_call: TRBD1
v_call: TRBV6-1
j_call: TRBJ2-2
cdr3_aa: CASSPMRRQGAQKNGELFF
cdr3_nt: TGTGCCAGCAGTCCCATGAGGAGACAGGGGGCGCAAAAAAACGGGGAGCTGTTTTTT

clone_size: many
d_call: NA
v_call: TRBV20-1
j_call: TRBJ2-7
cdr3_aa: CSASAPLGQGYEQYF
cdr3_nt: TGCAGTGCTAGCGCCCCACTAGGTCAGGGCTACGAGCAGTACTTC

clone_size: NA
d_call: NA
v_call: TRBV7-9
j_call: TRBJ1-2
cdr3_aa: CASSLVNSRNYGYTF
cdr3_nt: TGTGCCAGCAGCTTAGTCAACAGCCGGAACTATGGCTACACCTTC

clone_size: many
d_call: NA
v_call: TRBV7-2
j_call: TRBJ2-4
cdr3_aa: CASSRLGGPGNIQYF
cdr3_nt: TGTGCCAGCAGCCGTCTCGGGGGTCCGGGGAACATTCAGTACTTC

clone_size: NA
d_call: NA
v_call: TRBV6-9
j_call: TRBJ2-2
cdr3_aa: CASSSRRGNTGELFF
cdr3_nt: TGTGCCAGCAGTTCTCGCAGGGGTAACACCGGGGAGCTGTTTTTT

clone_size: NA
d_call: TRBD2
v_call: TRBV5-1
j_call: TRBJ2-5
cdr3_aa: CASSLGPRLRGAGETQYF
cdr3_nt: TGCGCCAGCAGCTTGGGTCCAAGGTTGCGCGGAGCGGGGGAGACCCAGTACTTC

clone_size: few
d_call: NA
v_call: TRBV6-1
j_call: TRBJ2-2
cdr3_aa: CASSPPGQPTGELFF
cdr3_nt: TGTGCCAGCAGCCCACCGGGACAACCCACCGGGGAGCTGTTTTTT

clone_size: many
d_call: TRBD1
v_call: TRBV7-9
j_call: TRBJ1-2
cdr3_aa: CASSFLPGQGAHGYTF
cdr3_nt: TGTGCCAGCAGTTTTTTACCGGGACAGGGGGCACATGGCTACACCTTC

clone_size: many
d_call: TRBD1
v_call: TRBV7-2
j_call: TRBJ2-5
cdr3_aa: CASTFQGEETQYF
cdr3_nt: TGTGCCAGCACCTTTCAGGGGGAAGAGACCCAGTACTTC

clone_size: NA
d_call: NA
v_call: TRBV20-1
j_call: TRBJ2-5
cdr3_aa: CSAREARGSETQYF
cdr3_nt: TGCAGTGCTAGAGAGGCCAGGGGATCCGAGACCCAGTACTTC

clone_size: NA
d_call: TRBD1
v_call: TRBV5-1
j_call: TRBJ2-7
cdr3_aa: CASSLLQGAYEQYF
cdr3_nt: TGCGCCAGCAGCTTGTTACAGGGGGCCTACGAGCAGTACTTC

clone_size: NA
d_call: TRBD1
v_call: TRBV19
j_call: TRBJ1-5
cdr3_aa: CASRSQGNSNQPQHF
cdr3_nt: TGTGCCAGTAGATCACAGGGGAATAGCAATCAGCCCCAGCATTTT

clone_size: many
d_call: NA
v_call: TRBV12-3/TRBV12-4
j_call: TRBJ1-5
cdr3_aa: CASSPGASRSGNQPQHF
cdr3_nt: TGTGCCAGCAGTCCAGGGGCCTCAAGAAGTGGCAATCAGCCCCAGCATTTT

clone_size: many
d_call: NA
v_call: TRBV11-2
j_call: TRBJ1-1
cdr3_aa: CASSFQGLGTEAFF
cdr3_nt: TGTGCCAGCAGCTTCCAGGGTTTGGGCACTGAAGCTTTCTTT

clone_size: few
d_call: TRBD2
v_call: TRBV6-1
j_call: TRBJ2-7
cdr3_aa: CASSEYSGRGYEQYF
cdr3_nt: TGTGCCAGCAGTGAATATAGCGGGAGAGGATACGAGCAGTACTTC

clone_size: NA
d_call: TRBD2
v_call: TRBV4-2
j_call: TRBJ2-2
cdr3_aa: CASSQEGGTTTGELFF
cdr3_nt: TGTGCCAGCAGCCAAGAAGGCGGGACTACGACCGGGGAGCTGTTTTTT

clone_size: many
d_call: NA
v_call: TRBV19
j_call: TRBJ1-1
cdr3_aa: CASRQNTGFDTEAFF
cdr3_nt: TGTGCCAGTAGGCAAAACACAGGGTTTGACACTGAAGCTTTCTTT

clone_size: NA
d_call: NA
v_call: TRBV18
j_call: TRBJ1-5
cdr3_aa: CASSPAQGRQPQHF
cdr3_nt: TGTGCCAGCTCACCAGCTCAGGGACGTCAGCCCCAGCATTTT

clone_size: many
d_call: NA
v_call: TRBV28
j_call: TRBJ1-1
cdr3_aa: CASFGGLTRNTEAFF
cdr3_nt: TGTGCCAGCTTCGGCGGCCTGACTCGGAACACTGAAGCTTTCTTT

clone_size: NA
d_call: TRBD2
v_call: TRBV27
j_call: TRBJ2-1
cdr3_aa: CASSPIPPGLAYYEQFF
cdr3_nt: TGTGCCAGCAGTCCAATACCGCCGGGACTAGCATACTATGAGCAGTTCTTC

clone_size: NA
d_call: TRBD1
v_call: TRBV29-1
j_call: TRBJ1-2
cdr3_aa: CSVDRGWNYGYTF
cdr3_nt: TGCAGCGTGGACAGGGGATGGAACTATGGCTACACCTTC

clone_size: many
d_call: NA
v_call: TRBV6-1
j_call: TRBJ2-4
cdr3_aa: CASSADKNIQYF
cdr3_nt: TGTGCCAGCAGTGCCGATAAAAACATTCAGTACTTC

clone_size: few
d_call: NA
v_call: TRBV7-3
j_call: TRBJ2-4
cdr3_aa: CASSPDAALAKNIQYF
cdr3_nt: TGTGCCAGCAGCCCCGATGCGGCTCTAGCCAAAAACATTCAGTACTTC

clone_size: NA
d_call: TRBD2
v_call: TRBV7-9
j_call: TRBJ2-5
cdr3_aa: CASSLPVLAGETQYF
cdr3_nt: TGTGCCAGCAGCTTACCGGTACTAGCGGGAGAGACCCAGTACTTC

clone_size: many
d_call: NA
v_call: TRBV28
j_call: TRBJ2-7
cdr3_aa: CASSLRSLDPSYEQYF
cdr3_nt: TGTGCCAGCAGTTTACGTTCTCTAGACCCCTCCTACGAGCAGTACTTC

clone_size: many
d_call: NA
v_call: TRBV11-2
j_call: TRBJ2-7
cdr3_aa: CASIGIRGAATYEQYF
cdr3_nt: TGTGCCAGCATCGGTATCAGGGGGGCGGCGACCTACGAGCAGTACTTC

clone_size: NA
d_call: NA
v_call: TRBV15
j_call: TRBJ1-2
cdr3_aa: CATSREYREHYGYTF
cdr3_nt: TGTGCCACCAGCAGGGAATACAGGGAACACTATGGCTACACCTTC

clone_size: NA
d_call: NA
v_call: TRBV5-1
j_call: TRBJ1-3
cdr3_aa: CASSSLSSSGNTIYF
cdr3_nt: TGCGCCAGCAGCTCACTCAGCTCCTCTGGAAACACCATATATTTT

clone_size: NA
d_call: TRBD2
v_call: TRBV5-1
j_call: TRBJ2-5
cdr3_aa: CASSSNPSGRLQETQYF
cdr3_nt: TGCGCCAGCAGCTCTAACCCTAGCGGGAGGCTTCAAGAGACCCAGTACTTC

clone_size: many
d_call: NA
v_call: TRBV7-2
j_call: TRBJ2-7
cdr3_aa: CASSKGPYEQYF
cdr3_nt: TGTGCCAGCTCGAAGGGACCCTACGAGCAGTACTTC

clone_size: NA
d_call: NA
v_call: TRBV19
j_call: TRBJ1-1
cdr3_aa: CASSAYVATEAFF
cdr3_nt: TGTGCCAGTAGTGCCTACGTTGCCACTGAAGCTTTCTTT

clone_size: many
d_call: TRBD2
v_call: TRBV28
j_call: TRBJ2-7
cdr3_aa: CASSSGLAGSYEQYF
cdr3_nt: TGTGCCAGCAGTTCGGGTCTAGCGGGCTCCTACGAGCAGTACTTC

clone_size: NA
d_call: NA
v_call: TRBV7-2
j_call: TRBJ2-3
cdr3_aa: CASSRFGDTQYF
cdr3_nt: TGTGCCAGCAGTCGGTTTGGGGATACGCAGTATTTT

clone_size: NA
d_call: NA
v_call: TRBV3-1
j_call: TRBJ1-1
cdr3_aa: CASSPNGISEAFF
cdr3_nt: TGTGCCAGCAGCCCGAACGGGATTTCTGAAGCTTTCTTT